This TCR beta chain was sequenced in a study of cytomegalovirus exposure and HLA in healthy donors. Overall study findings and caveats: TCR beta V segments were, for the most part, productive about 90% or about 30% of the time in an earlier analysis.

When sampled, the donors appeared nominally healthy, though they likely had unrecorded immune exposures. Turning to this clone: The antigen is not known.

The PCR made use of 60 Vbeta and 13 Jbeta primers. This table comes from immunoSEQ multiplex PCR, and its TCRdb copy is limited to in-frame clones, with some not included. In the table there are approximately 100,000 clones, approximately 81% of which are singletons. V was clipped by 1 base and J by 9 bases, with 11 bases between them. The CDR3 sequence is 14 residues long. The germline gives CDR1 SGHRS, CDR2 YFSETQ. This receptor was taken from a man aged 40-49 years in good health and CMV-seropositive. The rearrangement joins TRBV5-1 to TRBJ1-6; TRBD1 is a possible D gene (5 bases). Sequenced: PBMCs. The CDR3 sequence is CASSLTQGSSPLHF. The CDR3 DNA sequence: TGCGCCAGCAGCTTGACCCAGGGTAGTTCACCCCTCCACTTT.